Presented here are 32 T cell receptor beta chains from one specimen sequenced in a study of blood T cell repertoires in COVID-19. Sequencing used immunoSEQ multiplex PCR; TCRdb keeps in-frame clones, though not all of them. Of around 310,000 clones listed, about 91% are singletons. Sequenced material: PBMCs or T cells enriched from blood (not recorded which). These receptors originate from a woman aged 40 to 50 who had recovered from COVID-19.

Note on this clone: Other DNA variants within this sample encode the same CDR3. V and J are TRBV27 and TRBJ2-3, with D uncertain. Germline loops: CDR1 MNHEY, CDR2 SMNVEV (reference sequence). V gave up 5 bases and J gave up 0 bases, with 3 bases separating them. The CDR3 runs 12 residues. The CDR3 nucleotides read TGTGCCAGCAGTCCAAGCACAGATACGCAGTATTTT. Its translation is CASSPSTDTQYF.

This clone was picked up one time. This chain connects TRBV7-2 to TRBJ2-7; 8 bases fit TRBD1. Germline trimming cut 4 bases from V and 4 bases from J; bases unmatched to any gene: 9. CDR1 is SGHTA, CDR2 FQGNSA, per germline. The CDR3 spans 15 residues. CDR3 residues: CASSSQTGGPYEQYF. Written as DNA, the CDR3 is TGTGCCAGCAGCTCACAAACAGGGGGGCCTTACGAGCAGTACTTC.

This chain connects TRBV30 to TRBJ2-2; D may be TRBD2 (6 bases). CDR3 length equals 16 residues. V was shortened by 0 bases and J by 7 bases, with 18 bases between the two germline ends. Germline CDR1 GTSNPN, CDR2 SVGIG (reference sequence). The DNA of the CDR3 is TGTGCCTGGAGTGTACGGGAGCAGGGTAGGATCGGGGAGCTGTTTTTT. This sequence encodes CAWSVREQGRIGELFF.

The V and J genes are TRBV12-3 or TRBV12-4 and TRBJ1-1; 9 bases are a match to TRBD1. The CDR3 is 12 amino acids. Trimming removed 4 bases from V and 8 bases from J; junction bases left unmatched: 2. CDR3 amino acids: CASSSDRGEAFF. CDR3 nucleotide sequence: TGTGCCAGCAGTTCGGACAGGGGAGAAGCTTTCTTT.

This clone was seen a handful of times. CDR3 region: CSAKGQGGEQFF. Written as DNA, the CDR3 is TGCAGCGCCAAGGGACAGGGGGGCGAGCAGTTCTTC. V gene TRBV29-1 combines with J gene TRBJ2-1, with TRBD1 matching over 11 bases. This CDR3 spans 12 amino acids. J gave up 10 bases and V 7 bases, and 6 bases lay outside the gene matches. Per germline, CDR1 SQVTM and CDR2 ANQGSEA.

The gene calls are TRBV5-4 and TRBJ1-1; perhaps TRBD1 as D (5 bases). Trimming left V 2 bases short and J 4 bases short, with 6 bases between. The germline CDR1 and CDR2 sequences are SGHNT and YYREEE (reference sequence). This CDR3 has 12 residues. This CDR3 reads CASSFGGTEAFF. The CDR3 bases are TGTGCCAGCAGCTTCGGGGGCACTGAAGCTTTCTTT.

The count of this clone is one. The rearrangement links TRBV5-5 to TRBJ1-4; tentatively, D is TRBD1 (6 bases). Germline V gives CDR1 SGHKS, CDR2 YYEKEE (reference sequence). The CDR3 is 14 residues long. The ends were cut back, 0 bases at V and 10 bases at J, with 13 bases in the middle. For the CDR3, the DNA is TGTGCCAGCAGCTTGGAACAGGGTATAAGAAAACTGTTTTTT. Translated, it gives CASSLEQGIRKLFF. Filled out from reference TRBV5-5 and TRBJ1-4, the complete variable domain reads DAGVTQSPTHLIKTRGQQVTLRCSPISGHKSVSWYQQVLGQGPQFIFQYYEKEERGRGNFPDRFSARQFPNYSSELNVNALLLGDSALYLCASSLEQGIRKLFFGSGTQLSVL.

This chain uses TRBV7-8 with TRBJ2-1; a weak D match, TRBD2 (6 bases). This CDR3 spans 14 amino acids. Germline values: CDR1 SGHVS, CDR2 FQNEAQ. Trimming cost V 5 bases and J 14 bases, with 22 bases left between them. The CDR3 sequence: CASSARDFGTGKFF. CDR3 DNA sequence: TGTGCCAGCAGCGCCCGGGACTTTGGTACGGGAAAGTTCTTC.

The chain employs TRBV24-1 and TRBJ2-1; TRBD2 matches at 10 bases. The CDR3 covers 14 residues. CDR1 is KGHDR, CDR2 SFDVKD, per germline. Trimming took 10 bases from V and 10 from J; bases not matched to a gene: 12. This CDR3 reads CATGSGRAGLEQFF. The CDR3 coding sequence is TGTGCCACTGGGAGCGGGAGGGCCGGACTAGAGCAGTTCTTC.

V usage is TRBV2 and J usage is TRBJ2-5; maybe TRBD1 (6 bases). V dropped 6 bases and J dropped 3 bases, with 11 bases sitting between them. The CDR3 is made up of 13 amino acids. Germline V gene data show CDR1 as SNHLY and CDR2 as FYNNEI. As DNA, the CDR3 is TGTGCCAGCAGCGAAACAGGGAAAGAGACCCAGTACTTC. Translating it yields CASSETGKETQYF.

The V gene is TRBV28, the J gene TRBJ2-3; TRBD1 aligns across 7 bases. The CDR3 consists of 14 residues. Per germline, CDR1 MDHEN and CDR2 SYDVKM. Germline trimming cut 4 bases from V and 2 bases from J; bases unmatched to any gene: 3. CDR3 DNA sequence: TGTGCCAGCAGTTACGACAGGGCCACAGATACGCAGTATTTT. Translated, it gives CASSYDRATDTQYF.

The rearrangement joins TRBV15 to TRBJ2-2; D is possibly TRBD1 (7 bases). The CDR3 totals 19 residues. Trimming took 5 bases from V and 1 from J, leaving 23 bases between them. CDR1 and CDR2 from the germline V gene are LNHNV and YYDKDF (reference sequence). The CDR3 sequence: CATSGTQGGAPLNTGELFF. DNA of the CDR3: TGTGCCACCAGCGGAACCCAGGGGGGTGCTCCACTGAACACCGGGGAGCTGTTTTTT.

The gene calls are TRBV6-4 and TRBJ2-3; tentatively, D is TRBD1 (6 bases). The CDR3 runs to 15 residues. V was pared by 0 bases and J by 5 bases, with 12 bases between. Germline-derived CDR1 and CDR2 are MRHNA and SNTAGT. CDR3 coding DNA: TGTGCCAGCAGTGACTCCAGGGGCGCAAAAGATACGCAGTATTTT. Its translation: CASSDSRGAKDTQYF.

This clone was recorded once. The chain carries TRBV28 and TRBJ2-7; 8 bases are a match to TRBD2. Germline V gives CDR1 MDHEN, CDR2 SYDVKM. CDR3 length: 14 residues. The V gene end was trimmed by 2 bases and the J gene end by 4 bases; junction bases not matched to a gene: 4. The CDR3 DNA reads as TGTGCCAGCAGTTTAAGAGCTAGCGGGTACGAGCAGTACTTC. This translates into CASSLRASGYEQYF.

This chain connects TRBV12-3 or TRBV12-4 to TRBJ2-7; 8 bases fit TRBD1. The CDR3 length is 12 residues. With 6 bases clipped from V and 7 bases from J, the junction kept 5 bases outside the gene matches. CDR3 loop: CASSPDRGEQYF. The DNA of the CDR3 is TGTGCCAGCAGCCCAGACAGGGGTGAGCAGTACTTC.

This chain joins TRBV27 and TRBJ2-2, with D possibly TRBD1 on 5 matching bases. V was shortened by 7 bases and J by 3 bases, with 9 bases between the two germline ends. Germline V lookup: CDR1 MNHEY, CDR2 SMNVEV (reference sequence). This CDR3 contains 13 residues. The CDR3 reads CASTQGYTGELFF. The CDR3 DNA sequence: TGTGCCAGCACCCAGGGTTACACCGGGGAGCTGTTTTTT.

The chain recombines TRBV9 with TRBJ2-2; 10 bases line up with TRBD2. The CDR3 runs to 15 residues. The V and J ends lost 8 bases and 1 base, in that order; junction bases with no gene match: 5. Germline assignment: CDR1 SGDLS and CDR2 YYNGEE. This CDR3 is CASQTSGENTGELFF. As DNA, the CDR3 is TGTGCCAGTCAAACTAGCGGGGAGAACACCGGGGAGCTGTTTTTT.

CDR3 residues: CASSPRTGGREQYF. As DNA, the CDR3 is TGTGCCAGCAGCCCACGGACAGGGGGCCGCGAGCAGTACTTC. The chain carries TRBV7-9 and TRBJ2-7, with TRBD1 identical over 11 bases. The germline gives CDR1 SEHNR, CDR2 FQNEAQ (reference sequence). The V segment lost 5 bases and the J segment 6 bases; nucleotides outside the gene matches: 6. This CDR3 comprises 14 residues.

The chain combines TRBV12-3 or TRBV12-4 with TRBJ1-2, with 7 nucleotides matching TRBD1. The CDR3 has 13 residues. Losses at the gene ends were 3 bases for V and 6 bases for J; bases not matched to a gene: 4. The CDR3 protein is CASSFDRVNGYTF. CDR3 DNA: TGTGCCAGCAGTTTCGACAGGGTAAATGGCTACACCTTC.

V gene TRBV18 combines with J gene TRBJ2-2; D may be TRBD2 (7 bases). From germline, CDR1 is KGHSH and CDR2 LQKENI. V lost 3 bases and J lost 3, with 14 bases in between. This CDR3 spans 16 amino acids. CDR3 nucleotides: TGTGCCAGCTCACCTTTGGGGGGGCGAGACACCGGGGAGCTGTTTTTT. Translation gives CASSPLGGRDTGELFF.

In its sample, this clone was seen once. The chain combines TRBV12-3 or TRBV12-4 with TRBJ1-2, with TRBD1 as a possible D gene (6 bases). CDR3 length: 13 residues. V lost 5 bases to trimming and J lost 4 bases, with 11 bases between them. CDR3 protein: CASSPTGTYGYTF. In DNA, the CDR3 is TGTGCCAGCAGTCCTACAGGGACCTATGGCTACACCTTC.

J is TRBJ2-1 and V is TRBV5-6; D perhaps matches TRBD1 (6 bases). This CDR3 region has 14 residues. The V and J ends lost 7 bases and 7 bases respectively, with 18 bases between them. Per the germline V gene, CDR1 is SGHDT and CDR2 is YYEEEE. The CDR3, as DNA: TGTGCCAGCCTTACAGGGTCGGGGTGGAATGAGCAGTTCTTC. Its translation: CASLTGSGWNEQFF.

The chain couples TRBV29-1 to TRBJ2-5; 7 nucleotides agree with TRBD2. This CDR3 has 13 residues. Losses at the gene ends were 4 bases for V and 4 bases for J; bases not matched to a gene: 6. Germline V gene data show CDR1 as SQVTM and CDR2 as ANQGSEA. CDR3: CSVVLGGGETQYF. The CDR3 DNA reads TGCAGCGTTGTTCTCGGCGGGGGAGAGACCCAGTACTTC.

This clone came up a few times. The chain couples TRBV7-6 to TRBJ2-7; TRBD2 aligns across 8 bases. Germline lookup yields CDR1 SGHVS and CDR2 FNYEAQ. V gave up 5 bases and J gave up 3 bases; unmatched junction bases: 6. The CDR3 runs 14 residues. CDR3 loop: CASSPGGGDYEQYF. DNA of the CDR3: TGTGCCAGCAGCCCGGGGGGGGGCGACTACGAGCAGTACTTC. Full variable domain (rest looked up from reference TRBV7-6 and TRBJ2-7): GAGVSQSPRYKVTKRGQDVALRCDPISGHVSLYWYRQALGQGPEFLTYFNYEAQQDKSGLPNDRFSAERPEGSISTLTIQRTEQRDSAMYRCASSPGGGDYEQYFGPGTRLTVT.

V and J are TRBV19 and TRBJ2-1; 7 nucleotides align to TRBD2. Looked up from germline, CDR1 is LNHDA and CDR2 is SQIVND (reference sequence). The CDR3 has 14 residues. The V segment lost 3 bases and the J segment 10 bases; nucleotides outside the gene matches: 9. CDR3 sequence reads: CASSMKLAREEQFF. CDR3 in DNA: TGTGCCAGTAGTATGAAACTAGCGAGAGAGGAGCAGTTCTTC.

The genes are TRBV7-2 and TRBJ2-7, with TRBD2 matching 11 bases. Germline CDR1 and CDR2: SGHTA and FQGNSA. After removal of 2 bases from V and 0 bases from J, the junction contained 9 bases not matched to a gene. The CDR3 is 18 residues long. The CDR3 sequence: CASSLTSSGGSLSYEQYF. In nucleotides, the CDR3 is TGTGCCAGCAGCTTAACGTCTAGCGGGGGGAGCCTCTCCTACGAGCAGTACTTC.

The DNA for the CDR3 is TGTGCCAGCAGCCCTTTCGCGGGACAGGGGGCGCGCAATGAGCAGTTCTTC. This gives the protein CASSPFAGQGARNEQFF. The chain employs TRBV7-3 and TRBJ2-1, with 12 bases lining up with TRBD1. V was pared by 5 bases and J by 6 bases, with 11 bases of the junction left unmatched. Germline CDR1 SGHTA, CDR2 FQGTGA. This CDR3 spans 17 amino acids.

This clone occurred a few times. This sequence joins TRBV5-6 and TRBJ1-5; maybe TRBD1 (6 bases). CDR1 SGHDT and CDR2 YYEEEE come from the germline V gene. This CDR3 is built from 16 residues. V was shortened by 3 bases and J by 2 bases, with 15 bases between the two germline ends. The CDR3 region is CASSSSRGTGNQPQHF. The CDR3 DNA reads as TGTGCCAGCAGCTCCTCCAGGGGAACGGGCAATCAGCCCCAGCATTTT.

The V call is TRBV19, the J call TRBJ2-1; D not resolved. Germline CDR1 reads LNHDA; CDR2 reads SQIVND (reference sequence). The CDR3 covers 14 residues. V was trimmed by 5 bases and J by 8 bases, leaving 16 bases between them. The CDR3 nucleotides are TGTGCCAGTAGTCGCGGCCTGGATGGCGATGAGCAGTTCTTC. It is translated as CASSRGLDGDEQFF.

CDR3 sequence (DNA): TGTGCCAGCAGCCCGACAGGGCAGGGGCAGCCCCAGCATTTT. This sequence encodes CASSPTGQGQPQHF. The V gene is TRBV3-1 (or the pseudogene TRBV3-2), the J gene TRBJ1-5, with 7 positions matching TRBD1. Germline values: CDR1 LGHDT, CDR2 YNNKEL (reference sequence). The CDR3 is made up of 14 amino acids. Unmatched junction bases numbered 7, after V lost 4 bases and J lost 7 bases.

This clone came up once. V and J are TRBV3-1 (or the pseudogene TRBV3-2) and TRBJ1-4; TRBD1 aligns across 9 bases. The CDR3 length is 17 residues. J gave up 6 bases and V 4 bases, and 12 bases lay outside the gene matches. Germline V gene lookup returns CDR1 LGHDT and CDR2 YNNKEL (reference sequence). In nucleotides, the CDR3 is TGTGCCAGCAGCCCATTACAGGGGGCGCGGTTCGATGAAAAACTGTTTTTT. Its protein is CASSPLQGARFDEKLFF.

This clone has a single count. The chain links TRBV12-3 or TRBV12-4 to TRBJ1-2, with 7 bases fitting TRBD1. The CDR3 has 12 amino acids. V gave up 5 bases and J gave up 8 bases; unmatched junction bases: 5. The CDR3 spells CASSLQGYGYTF. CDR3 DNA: TGTGCCAGCAGTCTACAGGGGTACGGCTACACCTTC.